A selection of T cell receptor beta chains follows, all from one sample in a study of T cells after yellow fever vaccination. Each CDR3 protein gets one entry after TCRdb re-called the 5' RACE reads with MiXCR. The sample has around 600,000 distinct CDR3 sequences, around an eighth seen once. The sample consisted of PBMCs, taken on the day of the yellow fever booster vaccination. The receptors derive from a man aged 30 to 39 who received the YFV17D yellow fever vaccine. The CDR3 runs from the conserved cysteine through the conserved F or W. The D gene is left open where the match is weak. Clone size appears in some rows only: once, few, many, or a class for an expanded clone.

TRBV6-1	TRBD2	many	TRBJ2-1	TGTGCCAGCAGAAGCGGGAGTCACAATGAGCAGTTCTTC	CASRSGSHNEQFF
TRBV7-3	TRBD2	few	TRBJ2-1	TGTGCCAGCAGCTCATTAGGAGCGGGAGACCCCTACTCCTACAATGAGCAGTTCTTC	CASSSLGAGDPYSYNEQFF
TRBV4-3	.	.	TRBJ1-3	TGCGCCAGCAGCCAAGAGGGGGCGGCTGGAAACACCATATATTTT	CASSQEGAAGNTIYF
TRBV20-1	.	once	TRBJ1-2	TGCAGTGCTAGAGATGCAGAAAAGGCCGGTCGAGAATATGGCTACACCTTC	CSARDAEKAGREYGYTF
TRBV9	.	.	TRBJ1-4	TGTGCCAGCAGCGTCCTAGCAACTAATGAAAAACTGTTTTTT	CASSVLATNEKLFF
TRBV6-5	.	many	TRBJ1-6	TGTGCCAGCAGTTACGGTTCCAATCTTAATTCACCCCTCCACTTT	CASSYGSNLNSPLHF
TRBV15	TRBD1	.	TRBJ2-6	TGTGCCACTTCAGGCCGGGACAGGGGTTTAGAAACTGGGGCCAACGTCCTGACTTTC	CATSGRDRGLETGANVLTF
TRBV6-2/TRBV6-3	.	few	TRBJ2-1	TGTGCCAGCACCGTGGGGGGTATTAAAAGCTCCTACAATGAGCAGTTCTTC	CASTVGGIKSSYNEQFF
TRBV3-1	TRBD1	.	TRBJ2-7	TGTGCCAGCAGCCGGACCCGGGACAGATACTACGAGCAGTACTTC	CASSRTRDRYYEQYF
TRBV7-2	.	.	TRBJ2-1	TGTGCCAGCAGCTTCTACGGCTCCTACAATGAGCAGTTCTTC	CASSFYGSYNEQFF
TRBV20-1	.	.	TRBJ1-4	TGCAGTGGTCGGAGCCCTAATGAAAAACTGTTTTTT	CSGRSPNEKLFF
TRBV7-3	TRBD1	.	TRBJ2-3	TGTGCCAGCAGCAGATCCGGGACAGGGGCCACAGATACGCAGTATTTT	CASSRSGTGATDTQYF
TRBV29-1	.	.	TRBJ2-1	TGCAGCGTTGGTCCCTTACCGGGACACGCCTTGTTTGAGCAGTTCTTC	CSVGPLPGHALFEQFF
TRBV5-1	.	few	TRBJ2-1	TGCGCCAGCAGCCGACCGGGGCAAAATATGGAGCAGTTCTTC	CASSRPGQNMEQFF
TRBV5-1	.	few	TRBJ2-5	TGCGCCAGCAGCATAAGTGTGGAGACCCAGTACTTC	CASSISVETQYF
TRBV19	.	.	TRBJ2-2	TGTGCCAGTAGTACGGTGGGCCGAGCGAACACCGGGGAGCTGTTTTTT	CASSTVGRANTGELFF
TRBV12-3/TRBV12-4	.	few	TRBJ1-5	TGTGCCAGCAGCCTAGGGGCGCCGTCGGCCCAGCATTTT	CASSLGAPSAQHF
TRBV6-2/TRBV6-3	.	.	TRBJ2-7	TGTGCCAGCAGCAGCCGCTCGAGGAGTTTGTTCGAGCAGTACTTC	CASSSRSRSLFEQYF
TRBV7-8	TRBD2	few	TRBJ2-3	TGTGCCAGCAGACCCGGGACTAGCGGGAACACAGATACGCAGTATTTT	CASRPGTSGNTDTQYF
TRBV6-1	.	.	TRBJ2-6	TGTGCCAGCAGCCGATATTCTGGGGCCAACGTCCTGACTTTC	CASSRYSGANVLTF
TRBV3-1	TRBD2	.	TRBJ2-3	TGTGCCAGCAGCCCCTCTAGCGGGAACACAGATACGCAGTATTTT	CASSPSSGNTDTQYF
TRBV29-1	.	few	TRBJ1-1	TGCAGCGTTGGCAGGGTGAACACTGAAGCTTTCTTT	CSVGRVNTEAFF
TRBV5-6	.	many	TRBJ2-7	TGTGCCAGCAGCCGAGGGGACGAGCAGTACTTC	CASSRGDEQYF
TRBV29-1	.	few	TRBJ1-2	TGCAGCGTTGAAGGGGGAGTGGGATTTTCCTATGGCTACACCTTC	CSVEGGVGFSYGYTF
TRBV5-1	.	.	TRBJ2-1	TGCGCCAGCAGCCCGGCGTGGGGGCGAGAGCAGTTCTTC	CASSPAWGREQFF
TRBV18	TRBD2	few	TRBJ2-1	TGTGCCAGCTCATGGAGACTAGCGGGAGGAGGCAATGAGCAGTTCTTC	CASSWRLAGGGNEQFF
TRBV20-1	.	.	TRBJ2-3	TGCAGTGCTAGAGGCCGGGGAGGAACGCAGTATTTT	CSARGRGGTQYF
TRBV12-3/TRBV12-4	TRBD2	few	TRBJ2-7	TGTGCCAGCAGTCTAGCGGGAATCTCCTATTACGAGCAGTACTTC	CASSLAGISYYEQYF
TRBV7-2	.	.	TRBJ2-1	TGTGCCAGCAGCGAGGACGGCTCCTACAATGAGCAGTTCTTC	CASSEDGSYNEQFF
TRBV9	TRBD1	many	TRBJ2-1	TGTGCCAGCAGCGTGACAGGGGGATACAATGAGCAGTTCTTC	CASSVTGGYNEQFF
TRBV11-2	.	few	TRBJ2-1	TGTGCCAGCAGCGGGGGTGTGGCAGGCGGCAATGAGCAGTTCTTC	CASSGGVAGGNEQFF
TRBV4-1	.	few	TRBJ1-3	TGCGCCAGCAGCCAAGATCATGCTGGAAACACCATATATTTT	CASSQDHAGNTIYF
TRBV11-2	.	.	TRBJ1-2	TGTGCCAGCAGCCCCCCCTGGATCTGTGGCTACACCTTC	CASSPPWICGYTF
TRBV7-2	TRBD2	few	TRBJ2-1	TGTGCCAGCAGGACACCTAGCGGGAGGGCGTCTAATGAGCAGTTCTTC	CASRTPSGRASNEQFF
TRBV4-3	.	.	TRBJ2-1	TGCGCCAGCAGCCAAGACCCTCGGGGCTCCTACAATGAGCAGTTCTTC	CASSQDPRGSYNEQFF
TRBV20-1	.	few	TRBJ2-7	TGCAGTGCTAGGAGACAGGACTACTACGAGCAGTACTTC	CSARRQDYYEQYF
TRBV29-1	TRBD1	few	TRBJ2-7	TGCAGCGTGAGGACAGGGGACTACGAGCAGTACTTC	CSVRTGDYEQYF
TRBV27	.	few	TRBJ1-5	TGTGCCAGCAGTCTCCATTCCTTACAGCCCCAGCATTTT	CASSLHSLQPQHF
TRBV9	TRBD2	.	TRBJ2-1	TGTGCCAGCAGCGTAGGTAGCGGGAGGGTAACGAACAATGAGCAGTTCTTC	CASSVGSGRVTNNEQFF
TRBV6-1	TRBD1	.	TRBJ2-1	TGTGCCAGCGGGGGGACAGGATATAACAATGAGCAGTTCTTC	CASGGTGYNNEQFF
TRBV7-8	.	few	TRBJ2-7	TGTGCCAGCAGCTTAACGATGGACCCAAGGTACGAGCAGTACTTC	CASSLTMDPRYEQYF
TRBV11-2	TRBD2	.	TRBJ2-7	TGTGCCAGCAGCTTAGAGGCTAGCGGGAGTCGTACCTACGAGCAGTACTTC	CASSLEASGSRTYEQYF
TRBV12-3/TRBV12-4	TRBD2	few	TRBJ2-7	TGTGCCAGCAGGCCCGGGACTAGCGGGACTAGGGAGGCTCGGTACTTC	CASRPGTSGTREARYF
TRBV29-1	.	many	TRBJ2-6	TGCAGCGTTGCGGCGGGGGGGGCCAACGTCCTGACTTTC	CSVAAGGANVLTF
TRBV15	.	.	TRBJ2-4	TGTGCCACCAGCAGGGCGAGCAGCGGTTCTTTTATCCAGTACTTC	CATSRASSGSFIQYF
TRBV5-1	TRBD2	few	TRBJ2-2	TGCGCCAGCAACAAGGGAGGGACTGTGGCCGGGGAGCTGTTTTTT	CASNKGGTVAGELFF
TRBV2	TRBD1	.	TRBJ2-1	TGTGCATTGACAGGGAAGGACTACAATGAGCAGTTCTTC	CALTGKDYNEQFF
TRBV20-1	.	.	TRBJ1-5	TGCAGTGCCGGGGGCACTCAAAGTCAGCCCCAGCATTTT	CSAGGTQSQPQHF
TRBV6-5	TRBD1	few	TRBJ1-4	TGTGCCAGCAGTTACTCCTGGACAGGGCCAACTAATGAAAAACTGTTTTTT	CASSYSWTGPTNEKLFF
TRBV7-9	TRBD1	.	TRBJ1-4	TGTGCCAGCAGCAGGGGACAGGCGGAAAAACTGTTTTTT	CASSRGQAEKLFF
TRBV6-1	.	few	TRBJ1-2	TGTGCCAGCAGAGCCGGGGGGCCTCTATCAGACTATGGCTACACCTTC	CASRAGGPLSDYGYTF
TRBV11-2	.	few	TRBJ1-2	TGTGCCAGCAGCCCCCTTGGCCAAGGCATGGGTAACTATGGCTACACCTTC	CASSPLGQGMGNYGYTF
TRBV24-1	.	few	TRBJ1-1	TGTGCCACCCAGGAGAGGGACACTGAAGCTTTCTTT	CATQERDTEAFF
TRBV20-1	.	few	TRBJ2-1	TGCAGTGCTAGACACGCCGTTATCTACAATGAGCAGTTCTTC	CSARHAVIYNEQFF
TRBV5-1	TRBD2	many	TRBJ2-3	TGCGCCAGCAGCCCCGGACTAGCTGCAGATACGCAGTATTTT	CASSPGLAADTQYF
TRBV15	.	few	TRBJ2-7	TGTGCCACCAGCAGAGGGGGAGACTACGAGCAGTACTTC	CATSRGGDYEQYF
TRBV4-3	TRBD2	few	TRBJ2-2	TGCGCCAGCAGCCAAGAGGCTAGCGGGAGATCCGGGGAGCTGTTTTTT	CASSQEASGRSGELFF
TRBV7-3	.	few	TRBJ2-1	TGTGCCAGCAGCTTACGGGACCGGCAGTTCTTC	CASSLRDRQFF
TRBV12-3/TRBV12-4	.	.	TRBJ2-7	TGTGCCAGCAGCCGTAGCGGCCAGCCCTACGAGCAGTACTTC	CASSRSGQPYEQYF
TRBV7-2	.	.	TRBJ2-7	TGTGCCAGCAGCCGCCTCCCAGGAATCTACGAGCAGTACTTC	CASSRLPGIYEQYF